This TCR beta chain was recorded in a study of T cells in Graves' hyperthyroidism and ophthalmopathy. With 2 bases clipped from V and 8 bases from J, the junction kept 5 bases outside the gene matches. The CDR3 contains 14 residues. Germline assignment: CDR1 KGHDR and CDR2 SFDVKD. RNA transcripts served as the template for amplifying TCR beta CDR3 regions. An initial round of RT-PCR targeting the TCR CDR3 relied on the HTBI primer set. TCRdb fed the multiplex PCR reads into MiXCR, producing one record per CDR3 protein. The sample lists about 350,000 distinct CDR3 sequences; 15% to 20% were seen once. Study-level findings and limits: In the blood, most expanded thyroid clonotypes above 0.001 appeared as well.

To note about this clonotype: Its matching antigen is unknown.

Sequenced input: blood. The receptor comes from a woman in her forties with Graves' ophthalmopathy. The gene calls are TRBV24-1 and TRBJ1-2; 9 nucleotides match TRBD1. The CDR3 loop is CATSDSGTGYGYTF. The CDR3 nucleotides are TGTGCCACCAGTGATTCGGGGACAGGGTACGGCTACACCTTC.